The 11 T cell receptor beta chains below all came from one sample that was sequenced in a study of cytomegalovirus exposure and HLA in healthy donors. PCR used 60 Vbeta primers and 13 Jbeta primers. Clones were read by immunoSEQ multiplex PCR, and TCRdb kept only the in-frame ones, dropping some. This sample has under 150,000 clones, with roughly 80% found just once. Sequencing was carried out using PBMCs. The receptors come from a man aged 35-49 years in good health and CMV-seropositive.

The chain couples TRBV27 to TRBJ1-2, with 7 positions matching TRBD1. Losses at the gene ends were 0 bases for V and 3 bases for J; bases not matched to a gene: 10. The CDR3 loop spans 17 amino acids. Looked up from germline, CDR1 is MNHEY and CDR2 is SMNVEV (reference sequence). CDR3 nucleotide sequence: TGTGCCAGCAGTTTATCGCCCCTGGGACAGACCTACTATGGCTACACCTTC. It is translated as CASSLSPLGQTYYGYTF.

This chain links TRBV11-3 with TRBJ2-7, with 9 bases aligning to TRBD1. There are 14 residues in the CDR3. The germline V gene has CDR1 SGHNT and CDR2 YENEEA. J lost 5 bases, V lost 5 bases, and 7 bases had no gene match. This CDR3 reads CASSRRDRDHEQYF. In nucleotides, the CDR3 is TGTGCCAGCAGCCGCCGGGACAGGGACCACGAGCAGTACTTC.

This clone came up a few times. CDR3 in amino acids: CASSDGTGDYTF. CDR3 nucleotides: TGTGCCAGCAGTGACGGGACAGGGGACTACACCTTC. The V call is TRBV27, the J call TRBJ1-2; 10 bases map to TRBD1. Germline V gene sequence: CDR1 MNHEY, CDR2 SMNVEV (reference sequence). V lost 5 bases and J lost 10; bases outside the gene matches: 4. This CDR3 has 12 amino acids.

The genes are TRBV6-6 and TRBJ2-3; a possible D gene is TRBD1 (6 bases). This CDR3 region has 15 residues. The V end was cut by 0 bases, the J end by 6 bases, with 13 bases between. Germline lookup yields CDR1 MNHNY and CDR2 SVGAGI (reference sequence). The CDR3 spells CASSYSTGKGDTQYF. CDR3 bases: TGTGCCAGCAGTTACTCTACAGGGAAGGGGGATACGCAGTATTTT.

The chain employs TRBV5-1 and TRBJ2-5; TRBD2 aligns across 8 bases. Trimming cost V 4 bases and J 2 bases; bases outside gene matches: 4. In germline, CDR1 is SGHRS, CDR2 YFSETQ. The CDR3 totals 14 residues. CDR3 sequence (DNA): TGCGCCAGCAGCCCTAGCGGGCTACAAGAGACCCAGTACTTC. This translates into CASSPSGLQETQYF.

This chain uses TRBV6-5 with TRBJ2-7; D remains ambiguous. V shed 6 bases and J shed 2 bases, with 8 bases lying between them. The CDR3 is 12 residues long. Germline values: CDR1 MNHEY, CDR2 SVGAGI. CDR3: CASRSSPYEQYF. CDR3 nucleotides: TGTGCCAGCAGGTCCTCCCCCTACGAGCAGTACTTC.

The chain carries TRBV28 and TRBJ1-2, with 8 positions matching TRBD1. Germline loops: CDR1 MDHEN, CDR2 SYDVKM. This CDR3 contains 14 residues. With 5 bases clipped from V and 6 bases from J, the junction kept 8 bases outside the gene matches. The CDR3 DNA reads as TGTGCCAGCAGTCCAGGGGGCATTTTTAATGGCTACACCTTC. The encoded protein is CASSPGGIFNGYTF.

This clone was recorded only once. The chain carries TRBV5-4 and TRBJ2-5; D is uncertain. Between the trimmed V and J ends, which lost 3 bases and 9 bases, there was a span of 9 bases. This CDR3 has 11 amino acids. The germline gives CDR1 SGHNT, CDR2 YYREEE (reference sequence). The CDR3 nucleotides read TGTGCCAGCAGCTCAGGCCGGCCCCAGTACTTC. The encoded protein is CASSSGRPQYF.

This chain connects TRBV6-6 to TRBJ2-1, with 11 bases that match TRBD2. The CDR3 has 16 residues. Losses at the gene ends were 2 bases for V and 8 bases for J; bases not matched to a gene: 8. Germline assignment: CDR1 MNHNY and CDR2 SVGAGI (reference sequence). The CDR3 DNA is TGTGCCAGCAGTTACGGTATAGCGGGAGGGCAACATGAGCAGTTCTTC. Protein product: CASSYGIAGGQHEQFF.

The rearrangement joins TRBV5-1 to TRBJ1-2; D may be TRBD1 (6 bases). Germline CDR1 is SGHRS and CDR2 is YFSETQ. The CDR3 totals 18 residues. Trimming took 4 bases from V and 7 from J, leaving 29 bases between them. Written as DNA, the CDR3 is TGCGCCAGCAGCCCAGTTATTTACACAGGGTACGAGGCTGGTGGCTACACCTTC. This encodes CASSPVIYTGYEAGGYTF. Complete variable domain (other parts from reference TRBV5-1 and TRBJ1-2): KAGVTQTPRYLIKTRGQQVTLSCSPISGHRSVSWYQQTPGQGLQFLFEYFSETQRNKGNFPGRFSGRQFSNSRSEMNVSTLELGDSALYLCASSPVIYTGYEAGGYTFGSGTRLTVV.

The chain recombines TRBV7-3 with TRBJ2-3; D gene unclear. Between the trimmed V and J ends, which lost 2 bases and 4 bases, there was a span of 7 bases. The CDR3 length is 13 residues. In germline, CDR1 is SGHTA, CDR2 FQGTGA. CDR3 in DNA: TGTGCCAGCAGCTTATCCCGGTCAGATACGCAGTATTTT. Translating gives CASSLSRSDTQYF.